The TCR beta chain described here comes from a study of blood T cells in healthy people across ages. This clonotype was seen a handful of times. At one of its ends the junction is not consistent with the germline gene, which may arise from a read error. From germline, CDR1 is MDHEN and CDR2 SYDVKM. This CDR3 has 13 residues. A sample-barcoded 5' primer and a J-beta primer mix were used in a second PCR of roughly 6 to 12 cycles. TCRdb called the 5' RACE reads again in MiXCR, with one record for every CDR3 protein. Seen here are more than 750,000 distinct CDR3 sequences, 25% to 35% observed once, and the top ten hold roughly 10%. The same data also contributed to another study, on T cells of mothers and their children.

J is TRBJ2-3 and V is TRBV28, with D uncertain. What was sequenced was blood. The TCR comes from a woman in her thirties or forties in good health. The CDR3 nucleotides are TGTACCAGCAGTCTCTCTAGCACAGATACGCAGTATTTT. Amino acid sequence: CTSSLSSTDTQYF.